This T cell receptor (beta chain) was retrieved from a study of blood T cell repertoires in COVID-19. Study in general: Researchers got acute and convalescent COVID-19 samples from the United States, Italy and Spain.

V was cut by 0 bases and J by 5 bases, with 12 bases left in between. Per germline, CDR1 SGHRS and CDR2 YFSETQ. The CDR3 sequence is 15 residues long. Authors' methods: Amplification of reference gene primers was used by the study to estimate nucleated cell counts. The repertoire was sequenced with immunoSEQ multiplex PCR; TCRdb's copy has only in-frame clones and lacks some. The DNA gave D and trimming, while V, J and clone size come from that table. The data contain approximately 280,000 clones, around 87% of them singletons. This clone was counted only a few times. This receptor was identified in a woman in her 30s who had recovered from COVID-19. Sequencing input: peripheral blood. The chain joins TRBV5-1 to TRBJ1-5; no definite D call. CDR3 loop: CASSLDPGIHQPQHF. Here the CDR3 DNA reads TGCGCCAGCAGCTTGGATCCGGGGATCCATCAGCCCCAGCATTTT.